Sequencing of this T cell receptor (beta chain) was carried out in a study of cytomegalovirus exposure and HLA in healthy donors. Study-level findings and limits: Presence/absence analyses treated sequencing depth as roughly uniform across donors. Despite most TCR sequences being rare, some public TCRs occurred in many donors. Confirmation was obtained in vitro that a few CMV-associated chains are specific for CMV antigens.

The CDR3 runs 14 residues. Trimming at V came to 4 bases and at J to 4 bases, leaving 5 bases not matched to a gene. CDR1 is MDHEN and CDR2 is SYDVKM in the germline V gene. With 60 Vbeta and 13 Jbeta primers, the PCR was carried out. Libraries were prepared by immunoSEQ multiplex PCR; TCRdb keeps only in-frame clonotypes and omits some of them. The table has around 160,000 clones, approximately 78% seen once. About this clone: Its target is not known.

Source material: PBMCs. The chain is built from TRBV28 and TRBJ2-3, with TRBD2 identical over 7 bases. The sequence was collected from a man aged 40-49 years in good health and CMV-seropositive. Here the CDR3 DNA reads TGTGCCAGCAGTTACTCTAGCGGTTCAGATACGCAGTATTTT. Translating gives CASSYSSGSDTQYF.